This TCR beta chain was captured in a study of T cell repertoires in cytomegalovirus infection. Study details: Evidence of both CMV infection and a matching HLA type came from public TCR beta signatures. Study-wide points: Totalled public TCR beta family frequency picked out people who carried CMV plus the relevant HLA. In two of eight donors, the top clonotype was HLA-C-restricted CMV-specific.

Via MiXCR, TCRdb re-called the reads, giving one row per CDR3 protein. The sample carries 560,000 or so distinct CDR3 sequences, 16% recorded once. As to this clonotype: Its antigen is not identified. The germline gene is not matched at one end of the junction; a read error may be the cause.

The origin of this receptor is a human donor in good health (CMV status not recorded). Some clones in this sample may be carry-over from other donors' samples. The sequenced sample consisted of CD8+ T cells from PBMCs.

The CDR3 region is CASSPGLAGGTGADTQYF. In nucleotides, the CDR3 is TGTGCTAGCAGCCCCGGACTAGCGGGAGGCACGGGGGCAGATACGCAGTATTTT. The rearrangement joins TRBV7-7 to TRBJ2-3; 14 positions agree with TRBD2. The CDR3 has 18 residues. Per germline, CDR1 SSHAT and CDR2 FNYEAQ (reference sequence).